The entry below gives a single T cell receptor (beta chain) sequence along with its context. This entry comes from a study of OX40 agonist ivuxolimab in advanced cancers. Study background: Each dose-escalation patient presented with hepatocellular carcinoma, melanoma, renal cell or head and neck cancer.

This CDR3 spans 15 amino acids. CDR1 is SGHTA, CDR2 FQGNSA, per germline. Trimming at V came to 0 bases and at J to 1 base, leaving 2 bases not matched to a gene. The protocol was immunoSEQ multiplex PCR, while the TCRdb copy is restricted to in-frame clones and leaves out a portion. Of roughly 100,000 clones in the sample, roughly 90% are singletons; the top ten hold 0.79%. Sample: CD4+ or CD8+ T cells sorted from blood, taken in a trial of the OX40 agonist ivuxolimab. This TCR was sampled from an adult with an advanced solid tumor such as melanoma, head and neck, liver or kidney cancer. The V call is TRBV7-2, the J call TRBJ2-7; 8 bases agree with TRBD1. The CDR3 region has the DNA TGTGCCAGCAGCTTAGCCCGGACAGGGTCCTACGAGCAGTACTTC. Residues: CASSLARTGSYEQYF.